This T cell receptor (beta chain) was found in a study of blood T cell repertoires in COVID-19. Trimming stripped 6 bases from V and 5 bases from J, with 12 bases between. CDR1 KGHDR and CDR2 SFDVKD come from the germline V gene. This CDR3 spans 13 amino acids. As handled by the study authors: The assay estimated nucleated cells by amplifying reference gene primers. Using immunoSEQ multiplex PCR, the repertoire was profiled, and TCRdb retains in-frame clones only, with some absent. D and trimming come from the DNA, and the V and J calls and clone size come from that table. The table shows a few hundred thousand clones, with roughly 86% occurring only once.

The TCR originated in a man aged 55-75 years with acute or convalescent COVID-19. Sequencing was carried out using peripheral blood. V usage is TRBV24-1 and J usage is TRBJ1-2; a possible D gene is TRBD1 (6 bases). The CDR3 reads CATSRDRNYGYTF. In DNA, the CDR3 is TGTGCCACCAGTCGAGACAGGAATTATGGCTACACCTTC.